This TCR beta chain was recovered during a study of OX40 agonist ivuxolimab in advanced cancers. Overall study: With a range of about 20 to 79, age averaged approximately 55 years, and 70% to 85% were male. Antecedent anti-PD-1, anti-PD-L1 or anti-CTLA-4 therapy was permissible, with roughly 36% having received some. Regarding the study as a whole: Specificity for antigen went undetermined in the expanded peripheral T cells.

Some clones are missing from TCRdb's copy, which holds only in-frame ones; the method was immunoSEQ multiplex PCR. The table includes about 55,000 clones, approximately 80% detected once. Germline V gene data show CDR1 as SGHRS and CDR2 as YFSETQ. This CDR3 is built from 17 residues. J was trimmed by 0 bases and V by 4 bases; bases with no gene match: 12. A word on this clone: Antigen: not known.

The chain combines TRBV5-1 with TRBJ2-7, with 8 bases fitting TRBD1. This receptor was identified in an adult with an advanced solid tumor such as melanoma, head and neck, liver or kidney cancer. The material sequenced was CD4+ or CD8+ T cells sorted from blood, taken in a trial of the OX40 agonist ivuxolimab. CDR3 bases: TGCGCCAGCAGCCCCGCGTTGGGACAGGCAGACTCCTACGAGCAGTACTTC. Its translation: CASSPALGQADSYEQYF.